The 29 T cell receptor beta chains in this list originate from one sample, sequenced in a study of blood T cell repertoires in COVID-19. Repertoires were generated with immunoSEQ multiplex PCR, while TCRdb's copy carries only in-frame clones and drops some. The sample includes about 78,000 clones, around nine tenths of them seen just once. The specimen sequenced was peripheral blood. The source of these receptors is a man between 65 and 80 years old with active or convalescent COVID-19.

The chain joins TRBV12-2 to TRBJ2-5; whether TRBD1, the table's D call, matches the DNA was not checked. TRBV12-2 counts as a pseudogene. This CDR3 spans 14 amino acids. CDR3 amino acids: CASRWDRVEETQYF. The CDR3 nucleotides are TGTGCAAGTCGCTGGGACAGGGTGGAGGAGACCCAGTACTTC.

The chain has TRBV3-1 (or the pseudogene TRBV3-2) and TRBJ1-3, with D uncertain. V was shortened by 7 bases and J by 0 bases, with 13 bases between the two germline ends. The CDR3 consists of 15 residues. Germline values: CDR1 LGHDT, CDR2 YNNKEL (reference sequence). The CDR3 sequence is CASNGRELSGNTIYF. The DNA of the CDR3 is TGTGCCAGCAACGGACGGGAACTCTCTGGAAACACCATATATTTT.

This sequence joins TRBV19 and TRBJ2-2; 13 nucleotides align to TRBD2. CDR1 is LNHDA and CDR2 is SQIVND in the germline V gene (reference sequence). Trimming removed 5 bases from V and 4 bases from J; junction bases left unmatched: 7. The CDR3 totals 17 residues. CDR3 residues: CASSASRLAGGTGELFF. Written as DNA, the CDR3 is TGTGCCAGTAGTGCGAGCCGACTAGCGGGAGGCACCGGGGAGCTGTTTTTT.

The CDR3 DNA is TGTGCCAGCAGCTTAGTTCAGGGTTGGAATTCACCCCTCCACTTT. Protein product: CASSLVQGWNSPLHF. The chain has TRBV7-2 and TRBJ1-6; D is possibly TRBD1 (5 bases). Germline values: CDR1 SGHTA, CDR2 FQGNSA. Trimming shortened V by 1 base and J by 7 bases, and 11 bases separated the two germline ends. The CDR3 length is 15 residues.

This chain connects TRBV2 to TRBJ2-1; 7 bases fit TRBD1. The CDR3 sequence is 13 residues long. Germline V gene sequence: CDR1 SNHLY, CDR2 FYNNEI. V trimming: 3 bases; J trimming: 13 bases; junction bases outside the gene matches: 9. The CDR3: CASSDLRQGGQFF. The CDR3 DNA follows: TGTGCCAGCAGTGATCTCCGACAGGGTGGACAGTTCTTC.

V usage is TRBV7-8 and J usage is TRBJ2-7; 11 positions agree with TRBD1. The CDR3 has 13 residues. Germline CDR1 reads SGHVS; CDR2 reads FQNEAQ. The J segment lost 12 bases and the V segment lost 1 base, leaving 5 bases of the junction unmatched. This chain's CDR3 is CASSLGGQGARYF. CDR3 nucleotides: TGTGCCAGCAGCTTAGGAGGACAGGGGGCGAGGTACTTC.

The chain joins TRBV21-1 to TRBJ1-1; the table's TRBD1 call for D was not verified on the DNA. TRBV21-1 is an annotated pseudogene. There are 15 residues in the CDR3. The CDR3, as DNA: TGTGCCAGCAGCAAAGTTAGGGGGTTAAGAACTGAAGCTTTCTTT. It encodes CASSKVRGLRTEAFF.

The J gene is TRBJ1-1, the V gene TRBV20-1; D remains ambiguous. There are 11 residues in the CDR3. In germline, CDR1 is DFQATT, CDR2 SNEGSKA (reference sequence). V was cut by 5 bases and J by 6 bases, with 10 bases left in between. The CDR3 protein is CSAPSWPEAFF. The CDR3, as DNA: TGCAGTGCTCCCTCATGGCCTGAAGCTTTCTTT.

The chain is built from TRBV19 and TRBJ2-3; perhaps TRBD2 as D (5 bases). This CDR3 is built from 13 residues. V shed 7 bases and J shed 3 bases, with 11 bases lying between them. From germline, CDR1 is LNHDA and CDR2 SQIVND (reference sequence). CDR3 sequence (DNA): TGTGCCAGTAAGAAGGGAGAGACAGATACGCAGTATTTT. It encodes CASKKGETDTQYF.

This chain connects TRBV5-1 to TRBJ2-7; 8 nucleotides match TRBD2. Germline V gene data show CDR1 as SGHRS and CDR2 as YFSETQ. Trimming took 2 bases from V and 0 from J; bases not matched to a gene: 4. The CDR3 runs 15 residues. CDR3 sequence: CASSFQGTSSYEQYF. CDR3 sequence (DNA): TGCGCCAGCAGCTTCCAAGGGACTAGCTCCTACGAGCAGTACTTC.

This clone was picked up a small number of times. The chain has TRBV2 and TRBJ1-6; a possible D gene is TRBD1 (6 bases). The V and J ends lost 3 bases and 4 bases respectively, with 10 bases between them. The CDR3 spans 15 residues. Germline CDR1 and CDR2: SNHLY and FYNNEI. The CDR3 sequence: CASSEGGQYNSPLHF. CDR3 sequence (DNA): TGTGCCAGCAGTGAGGGGGGGCAATATAATTCACCCCTCCACTTT.

The V and J genes are TRBV5-1 and TRBJ1-1; D possibly corresponds to TRBD1 (6 bases). V lost 4 bases to trimming and J lost 4 bases, with 14 bases between them. This CDR3 has 14 amino acids. Looked up from germline, CDR1 is SGHRS and CDR2 is YFSETQ. CDR3 region: CASSPVLGGTEAFF. Here the CDR3 DNA reads TGCGCCAGCAGCCCTGTCTTAGGGGGCACTGAAGCTTTCTTT.

The CDR3: CASSERGGDFSITDTQYF. The CDR3 DNA reads TGTGCCAGCAGTGAGAGGGGGGGGGATTTCTCCATCACAGATACGCAGTATTTT. The chain uses TRBV2 and TRBJ2-3, with a weak D call TRBD2 (7 bases). With 3 bases removed from V and 2 bases from J, the gap between germline ends came to 21 bases. CDR1 and CDR2 (germline): SNHLY, FYNNEI. The CDR3 has 18 amino acids.

This chain uses TRBV11-2 with TRBJ2-1; TRBD2 matches at 7 bases. The CDR3 sequence is 15 residues long. Germline V CDR1 and CDR2: SGHAT, FQNNGV. V was pared by 3 bases and J by 3 bases, with 5 bases of the junction left unmatched. For the CDR3, the DNA is TGTGCCAGCAGCTTGCTAGCGGACTTCTACAATGAGCAGTTCTTC. This codes for CASSLLADFYNEQFF.

The gene calls are TRBV5-1 and TRBJ2-6; weak D call: TRBD1 (5 bases). The CDR3 spans 17 residues. From germline, CDR1 is SGHRS and CDR2 YFSETQ. V dropped 1 base and J dropped 0 bases, with 11 bases sitting between them. The DNA of the CDR3 is TGCGCCAGCAGCTTGACCAGGGTAGGCTCTGGGGCCAACGTCCTGACTTTC. This encodes CASSLTRVGSGANVLTF.

J is TRBJ2-1 and V is TRBV7-8; D perhaps matches TRBD2 (5 bases). V shed 5 bases and J shed 5 bases, with 13 bases lying between them. This CDR3 comprises 14 residues. Germline lookup yields CDR1 SGHVS and CDR2 FQNEAQ. The CDR3 DNA follows: TGTGCCAGCAGCCCCTGGACTCAAAACAATGAGCAGTTCTTC. As protein: CASSPWTQNNEQFF. Using reference TRBV7-8 and TRBJ2-1 for the parts outside the CDR3, the full variable domain is GAGVSQSPRYKVAKRGQDVALRCDPISGHVSLFWYQQALGQGPEFLTYFQNEAQLDKSGLPSDRFFAERPEGSVSTLKIQRTQQEDSAVYLCASSPWTQNNEQFFGPGTRLTVL.

The chain joins TRBV29-1 to TRBJ2-7, with D uncertain. The CDR3 extends over 12 amino acids. CDR1 is SQVTM, CDR2 ANQGSEA, per germline. The V end was cut by 1 base, the J end by 3 bases, with 7 bases between. The DNA of the CDR3 is TGCAGCGTTGAAGCGGGTCTCTACGAGCAGTACTTC. Protein product: CSVEAGLYEQYF.

This clone appeared a single time. The V and J genes are TRBV19 and TRBJ1-4, with D uncertain. Looked up from germline, CDR1 is LNHDA and CDR2 is SQIVND (reference sequence). This CDR3 has 14 amino acids. V was trimmed by 6 bases and J by 8 bases, leaving 16 bases between them. The CDR3 bases are TGTGCCAGTAGCACAGACACGGCCAACGAAAAACTGTTTTTT. It translates to CASSTDTANEKLFF.

The V call is TRBV6-1, the J call TRBJ1-4; possibly TRBD1 for D (6 bases). The CDR3 sequence is 15 residues long. Deletions cut 5 bases from V and 11 bases from J, with 21 bases between. Germline V gene lookup returns CDR1 MNHNS and CDR2 SASEGT. The CDR3 coding sequence is TGTGCCAGCAGTATCAAGGGGTCAGGGGTCGGCAAACTGTTTTTT. This encodes CASSIKGSGVGKLFF.

The chain links TRBV7-9 to TRBJ2-5; TRBD2 is a possible D gene (5 bases). The CDR3 totals 14 residues. CDR1 is SEHNR, CDR2 FQNEAQ, per germline (reference sequence). V was clipped by 5 bases and J by 2 bases, with 12 bases between them. CDR3 amino acids: CASSPGGRQETQYF. DNA of the CDR3: TGTGCCAGCAGCCCAGGAGGCAGGCAAGAGACCCAGTACTTC.

The chain couples TRBV29-1 to TRBJ1-2, with TRBD1 matching 7 bases. Trimming cost V 5 bases and J 2 bases; bases outside gene matches: 5. The CDR3 consists of 13 residues. The germline V gene encodes CDR1 SQVTM and CDR2 ANQGSEA. CDR3 region: CSVRQGQNYGYTF. The CDR3, as DNA: TGCAGCGTTCGACAGGGCCAGAACTATGGCTACACCTTC. The variable domain in full, completed from reference TRBV29-1 and TRBJ1-2, reads SAVISQKPSRDICQRGTSLTIQCQVDSQVTMMFWYRQQPGQSLTLIATANQGSEATYESGFVIDKFPISRPNLTFSTLTVSNMSPEDSSIYLCSVRQGQNYGYTFGSGTRLTVV.

The rearrangement uses TRBV11-2 and TRBJ1-1, with 7 nucleotides matching TRBD1. The V segment lost 5 bases and the J segment 7 bases; nucleotides outside the gene matches: 16. This CDR3 spans 16 amino acids. Germline V CDR1 and CDR2: SGHAT, FQNNGV. The CDR3: CASSTGQAVGFSEAFF. The CDR3 DNA sequence: TGTGCCAGCAGCACAGGACAGGCAGTAGGGTTTAGTGAAGCTTTCTTT.

The chain combines TRBV10-2 with TRBJ1-6; maybe TRBD1 (6 bases). With 6 bases removed from V and 3 bases from J, the gap between germline ends came to 12 bases. This CDR3 is built from 15 residues. Per germline, CDR1 WSHSY and CDR2 SAAADI. The chain's CDR3 is CASRTRGIYNSPLHF. The CDR3 coding sequence is TGCGCCAGCAGGACGAGGGGGATCTATAATTCACCCCTCCACTTT.

V gene TRBV6-5 combines with J gene TRBJ2-5; a possible D gene is TRBD2 (5 bases). This CDR3 comprises 14 residues. Germline CDR1 reads MNHEY; CDR2 reads SVGAGI. The V end was cut by 0 bases, the J end by 5 bases, with 10 bases between. In DNA, the CDR3 is TGTGCCAGCAGTTACTCGAATCAGCGGGAGACCCAGTACTTC. It codes for CASSYSNQRETQYF.

The V call is TRBV30, the J call TRBJ2-2; 7 positions match TRBD2. The germline gives CDR1 GTSNPN, CDR2 SVGIG (reference sequence). V lost 5 bases to trimming and J lost 5 bases; unmatched junction nucleotides: 8. There are 14 residues in the CDR3. This CDR3 is CAWGDSGVTGELFF. The CDR3 nucleotides are TGTGCCTGGGGAGACAGCGGGGTAACCGGGGAGCTGTTTTTT.

The genes are TRBV19 and TRBJ2-5; 10 bases are a match to TRBD2. This CDR3 is built from 15 residues. Trimming took 5 bases from V and 2 from J; bases not matched to a gene: 5. CDR1 and CDR2 from the germline V gene are LNHDA and SQIVND (reference sequence). This CDR3 is CASSPSGSQQETQYF. CDR3 in DNA: TGTGCCAGTAGTCCTAGCGGGAGCCAACAAGAGACCCAGTACTTC.

The chain carries TRBV29-1 and TRBJ1-2, with D unclear. Germline assignment: CDR1 SQVTM and CDR2 ANQGSEA. The CDR3 sequence is 13 residues long. V lost 2 bases to trimming and J lost 4 bases, with 11 bases between them. In DNA, the CDR3 is TGCAGCGTTGAATTGGCAGGTTTCTATGGCTACACCTTC. Translating it yields CSVELAGFYGYTF.

The chain employs TRBV7-2 and TRBJ1-6, with D possibly being TRBD1 (6 bases). The V gene's germline CDR1 is SGHTA and CDR2 FQGNSA. CDR3 size: 14 residues. The V end lost 0 bases, the J end lost 10 bases, and 10 bases lay between the germline ends. The CDR3 sequence is CASSLAVGQSPLHF. The CDR3 DNA reads as TGTGCCAGCAGCTTAGCGGTAGGACAGTCACCCCTCCACTTT.

The gene calls are TRBV19 and TRBJ1-2, with 7 bases aligning to TRBD1. V was clipped by 6 bases and J by 8 bases; unmatched bases: 9. Germline lookup yields CDR1 LNHDA and CDR2 SQIVND (reference sequence). The CDR3 totals 13 residues. CDR3 protein: CASRETGRFGYTF. The CDR3 DNA is TGTGCCAGTAGGGAGACAGGGCGGTTCGGCTACACCTTC.